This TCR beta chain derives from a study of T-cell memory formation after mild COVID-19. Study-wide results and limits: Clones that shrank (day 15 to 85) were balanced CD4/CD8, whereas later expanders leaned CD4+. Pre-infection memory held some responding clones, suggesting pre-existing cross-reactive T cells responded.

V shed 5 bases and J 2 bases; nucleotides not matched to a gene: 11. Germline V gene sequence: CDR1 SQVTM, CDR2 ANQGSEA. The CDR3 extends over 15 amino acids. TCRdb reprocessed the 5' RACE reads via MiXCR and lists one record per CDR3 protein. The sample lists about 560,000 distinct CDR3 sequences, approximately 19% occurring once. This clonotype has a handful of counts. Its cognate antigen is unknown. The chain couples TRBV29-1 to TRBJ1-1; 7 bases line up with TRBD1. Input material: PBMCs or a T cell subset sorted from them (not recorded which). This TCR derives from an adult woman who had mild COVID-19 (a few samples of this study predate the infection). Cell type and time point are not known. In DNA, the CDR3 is TGCAGCGTTCCCACCGGGACAGTCGCAAACACTGAAGCTTTCTTT. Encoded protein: CSVPTGTVANTEAFF.